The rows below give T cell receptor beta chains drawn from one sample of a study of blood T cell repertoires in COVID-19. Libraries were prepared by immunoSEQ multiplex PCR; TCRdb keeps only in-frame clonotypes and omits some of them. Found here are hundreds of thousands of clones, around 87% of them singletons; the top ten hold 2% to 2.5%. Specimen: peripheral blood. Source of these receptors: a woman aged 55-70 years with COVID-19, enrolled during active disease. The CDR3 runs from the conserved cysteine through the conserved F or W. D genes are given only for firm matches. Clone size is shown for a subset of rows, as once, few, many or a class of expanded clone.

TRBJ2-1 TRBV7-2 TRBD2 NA TGTGCCAGCAGCTTAATAGGGAGCGGGGGGGCCAAAAATGAGCAGTTCTTC CASSLIGSGGAKNEQFF
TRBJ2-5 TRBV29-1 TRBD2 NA TGCAGCGTTGAAGATTTGGGAAGGACTAGCGGACAAGAGACCCAGTACTTC CSVEDLGRTSGQETQYF
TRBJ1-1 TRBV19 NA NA TGTGCCAGTAGTGCTCAACCAGGGATCACTGAAGCTTTCTTT CASSAQPGITEAFF
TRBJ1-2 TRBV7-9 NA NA TGTGCCAGCAGCTCGGGAGAGGATGGCTACACCTTC CASSSGEDGYTF
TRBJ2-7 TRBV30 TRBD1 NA TGTGCCTCGACGAGCGGGACAGGGATCGACGAGCAGTACTTC CASTSGTGIDEQYF
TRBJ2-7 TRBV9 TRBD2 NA TGTGCCAGCAGCGTGGGAGGGCCCGGCTCCTACGAGCAGTACTTC CASSVGGPGSYEQYF
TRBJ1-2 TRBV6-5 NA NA TGTGCCAGCAGTTACTCGTTGGGGGCGGACTATGGCTACACCTTC CASSYSLGADYGYTF
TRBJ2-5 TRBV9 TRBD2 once TGTGCCAGCAGCGGAGGAGGACTAGCGGGGGGTAAAGAGACCCAGTACTTC CASSGGGLAGGKETQYF
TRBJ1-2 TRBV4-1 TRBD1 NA TGCGCCAGCAGCCAGGGCCGACAGGGGACTAACTATGGCTACACCTTC CASSQGRQGTNYGYTF
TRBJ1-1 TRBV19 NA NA TGTGCCAGTAGTTTAGACGACAGATTGACTACTGAAGCTTTCTTT CASSLDDRLTTEAFF
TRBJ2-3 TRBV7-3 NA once TGTGCCAGCAGCCCGACTGGGGGGGGCGATACGCAGTATTTT CASSPTGGGDTQYF
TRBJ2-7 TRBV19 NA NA TGTGCCAGCCAACCGGGGGTGTGGTCCTACGAGCAGTACTTC CASQPGVWSYEQYF
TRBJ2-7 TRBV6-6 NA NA TGTGCCAGCACGAACCAACCTCCCGCTAATACCTACGAGCAGTACTTC CASTNQPPANTYEQYF
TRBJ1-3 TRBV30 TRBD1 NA TGTGCCTGGAGTGCATCAGGGGGCTCTGGAAACACCATATATTTT CAWSASGGSGNTIYF
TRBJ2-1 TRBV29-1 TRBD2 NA TGCAGCGTTGAGTCTAGCGGGGAATACAATGAGCAGTTCTTC CSVESSGEYNEQFF
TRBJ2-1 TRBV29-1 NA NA TGCAGCGTCTACGTGAGGCAGACTAATGAGCAGTTCTTC CSVYVRQTNEQFF
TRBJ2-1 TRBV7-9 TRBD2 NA TGTGCCAGCAGCTCCGAGCGGGGGGGCACCTACAATGAGCAGTTCTTC CASSSERGGTYNEQFF
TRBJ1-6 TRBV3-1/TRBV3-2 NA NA TGTGCCAGCAGCCACCCCAGGGATGTCTATAATTCACCCCTCCACTTT CASSHPRDVYNSPLHF
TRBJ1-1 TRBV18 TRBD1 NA TGTGCCAGCTCACTTAATTGGGACAGGGATCGCTCTGAAGCTTTCTTT CASSLNWDRDRSEAFF
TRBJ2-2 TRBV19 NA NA TGTGCCGCCTCCGGGACACCCTCGAACACCGGGGAGCTGTTTTTT CAASGTPSNTGELFF
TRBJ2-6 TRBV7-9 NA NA TGTGCCAGCAGCTTAGAGCGGAGCTCTGGGGCCAACGTCCTGACTTTC CASSLERSSGANVLTF
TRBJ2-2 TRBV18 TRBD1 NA TGTGCCAGCTCACCCCAAGACAGGGTGAACACCGGGGAGCTGTTTTTT CASSPQDRVNTGELFF
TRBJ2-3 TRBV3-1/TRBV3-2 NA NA TGTGCCAGCAGCCAAGGCTTAGGGGGTTTTGGCACAGATACGCAGTATTTT CASSQGLGGFGTDTQYF
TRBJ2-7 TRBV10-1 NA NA TGCGCCAGCAGTGAGTTCCGCGGCAGACCAACCTACGAGCAGTACTTC CASSEFRGRPTYEQYF
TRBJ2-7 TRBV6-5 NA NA TGTGCCAGCACCCAAGGGGCTGACGAGCAGTACTTC CASTQGADEQYF
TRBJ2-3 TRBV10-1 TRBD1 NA TGCGCCAGCAGTGCAGGGACAGGCACAGATACGCAGTATTTT CASSAGTGTDTQYF
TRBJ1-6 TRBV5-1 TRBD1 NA TGCGCCAGCAGCGTCGGGACAGATAATTCACCCCTCCACTTT CASSVGTDNSPLHF
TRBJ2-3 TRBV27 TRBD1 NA TGTGCCAGCAGTTTAAAAGGGGGCACTAGCACAGATACGCAGTATTTT CASSLKGGTSTDTQYF
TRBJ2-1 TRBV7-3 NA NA TGTGCCAGCAGCCTGGGGCAGGGAGGCTACAATGAGCAGTTCTTC CASSLGQGGYNEQFF
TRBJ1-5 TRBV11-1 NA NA TGTGCCAGCAGCTTAGGGACTGCCCAGCCCCAGCATTTT CASSLGTAQPQHF
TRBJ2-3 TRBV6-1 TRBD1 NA TGTGCCAGCAGTGGTCGGACAGGATCACGACACACTAGCACAGATACGCAGTATTTT CASSGRTGSRHTSTDTQYF
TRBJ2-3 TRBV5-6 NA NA TGTGCCAGCAGCTTCGTTGATACGCAGTATTTT CASSFVDTQYF
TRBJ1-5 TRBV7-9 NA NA TGTGCCAGCAGCCCAGAAGGCAGGGTCAATCAGCCCCAGCATTTT CASSPEGRVNQPQHF
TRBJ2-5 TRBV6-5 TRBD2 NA TGTGCCAGCAGCGGGACTAACCAAGAGACCCAGTACTTC CASSGTNQETQYF
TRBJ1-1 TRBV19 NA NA TGTGCCAGTAGAAGACAGTACACTGAAGCTTTCTTT CASRRQYTEAFF
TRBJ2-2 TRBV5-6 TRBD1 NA TGTGCCAGCAGTAGGTCCGGGACAGGGGGCACCGGGGAGCTGTTTTTT CASSRSGTGGTGELFF